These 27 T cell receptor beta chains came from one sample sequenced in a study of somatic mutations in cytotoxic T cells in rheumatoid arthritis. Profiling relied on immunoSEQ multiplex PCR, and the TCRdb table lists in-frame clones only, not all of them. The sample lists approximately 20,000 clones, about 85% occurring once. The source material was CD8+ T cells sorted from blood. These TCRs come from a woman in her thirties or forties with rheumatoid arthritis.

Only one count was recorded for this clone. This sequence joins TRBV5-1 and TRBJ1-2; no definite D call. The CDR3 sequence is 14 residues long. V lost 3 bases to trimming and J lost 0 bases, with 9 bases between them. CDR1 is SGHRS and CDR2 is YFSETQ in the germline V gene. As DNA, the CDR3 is TGCGCCAGCAGCTGGTCAGATTCTAACTATGGCTACACCTTC. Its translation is CASSWSDSNYGYTF.

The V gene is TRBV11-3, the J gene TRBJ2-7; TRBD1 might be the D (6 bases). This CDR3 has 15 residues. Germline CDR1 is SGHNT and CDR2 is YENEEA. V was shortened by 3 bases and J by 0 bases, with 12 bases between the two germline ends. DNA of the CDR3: TGTGCCAGCAGCTTCGGGACACTGCCCTCCTACGAGCAGTACTTC. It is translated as CASSFGTLPSYEQYF.

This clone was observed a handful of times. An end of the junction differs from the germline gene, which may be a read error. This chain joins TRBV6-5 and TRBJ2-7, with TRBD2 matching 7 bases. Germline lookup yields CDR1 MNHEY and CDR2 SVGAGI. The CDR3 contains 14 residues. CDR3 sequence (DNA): TGTGCCAGCAGTGGGGGGGAGAGCTCCCACGAGCAGTACTTC. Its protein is CASSGGESSHEQYF.

The CDR3 here is CASGEWTGGGSSYNEQFF. Here the CDR3 DNA reads TGTGCTAGTGGTGAGTGGACAGGGGGAGGTTCCTCCTACAATGAGCAGTTCTTC. The chain employs TRBV12-5 and TRBJ2-1; 10 bases agree with TRBD1. Unmatched junction bases numbered 10, after V lost 5 bases and J lost 0 bases. The CDR3 runs 18 residues. CDR1 and CDR2 from the germline V gene are LGHNT and FRNRAP.

The CDR3 region has the DNA TGTGCCAGCAGCTTGGCCGCGGGGCTAGGTGGGGCCAACGTCCTGACTTTC. Translation: CASSLAAGLGGANVLTF. This rearrangement joins TRBV5-4 to TRBJ2-6, with D possibly matching TRBD2 (6 bases). Trimming took 0 bases from V and 3 from J, leaving 13 bases between them. The CDR3 loop spans 17 amino acids. Germline V CDR1 and CDR2: SGHNT, YYREEE (reference sequence).

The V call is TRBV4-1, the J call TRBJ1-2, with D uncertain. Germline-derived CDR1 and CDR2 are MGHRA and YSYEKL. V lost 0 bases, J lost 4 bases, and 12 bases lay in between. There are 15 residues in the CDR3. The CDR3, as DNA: TGCGCCAGCAGCCAAGAAAAGGGAGCGGGCTATGGCTACACCTTC. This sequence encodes CASSQEKGAGYGYTF.

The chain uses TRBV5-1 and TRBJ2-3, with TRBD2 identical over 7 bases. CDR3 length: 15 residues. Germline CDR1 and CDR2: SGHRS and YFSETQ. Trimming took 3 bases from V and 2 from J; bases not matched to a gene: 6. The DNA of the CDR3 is TGCGCCAGCAGCTATTGGCGGGGGTCCACAGATACGCAGTATTTT. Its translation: CASSYWRGSTDTQYF. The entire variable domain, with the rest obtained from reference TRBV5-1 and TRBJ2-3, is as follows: KAGVTQTPRYLIKTRGQQVTLSCSPISGHRSVSWYQQTPGQGLQFLFEYFSETQRNKGNFPGRFSGRQFSNSRSEMNVSTLELGDSALYLCASSYWRGSTDTQYFGPGTRLTVL.

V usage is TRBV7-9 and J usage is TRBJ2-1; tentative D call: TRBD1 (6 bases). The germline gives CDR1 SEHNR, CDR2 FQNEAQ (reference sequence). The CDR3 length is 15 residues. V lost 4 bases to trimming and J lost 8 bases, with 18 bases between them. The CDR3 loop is CASSSIQGTVYEQFF. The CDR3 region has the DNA TGTGCCAGCAGCTCCATACAGGGTACTGTCTATGAGCAGTTCTTC.

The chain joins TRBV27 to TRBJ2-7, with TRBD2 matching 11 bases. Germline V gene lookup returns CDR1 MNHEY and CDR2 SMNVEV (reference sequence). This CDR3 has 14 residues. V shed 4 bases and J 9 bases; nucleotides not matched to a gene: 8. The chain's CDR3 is CASSSIAGGPVQYF. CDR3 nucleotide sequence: TGTGCCAGCAGTTCTATAGCGGGAGGGCCGGTGCAGTACTTC.

The CDR3 spells CASSLGPSDEQFF. CDR3 nucleotide sequence: TGTGCCAGCAGCTTAGGCCCCAGCGATGAGCAGTTCTTC. V usage is TRBV7-2 and J usage is TRBJ2-1, with D uncertain. The CDR3 totals 13 residues. Per the germline V gene, CDR1 is SGHTA and CDR2 is FQGNSA. Trimming cost V 1 base and J 8 bases, with 9 bases left between them.

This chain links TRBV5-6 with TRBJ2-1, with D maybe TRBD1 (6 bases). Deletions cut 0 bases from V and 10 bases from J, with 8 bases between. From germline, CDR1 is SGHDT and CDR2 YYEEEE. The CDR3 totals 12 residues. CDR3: CASSLGTAEQFF. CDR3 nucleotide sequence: TGTGCCAGCAGCTTGGGGACAGCAGAGCAGTTCTTC.

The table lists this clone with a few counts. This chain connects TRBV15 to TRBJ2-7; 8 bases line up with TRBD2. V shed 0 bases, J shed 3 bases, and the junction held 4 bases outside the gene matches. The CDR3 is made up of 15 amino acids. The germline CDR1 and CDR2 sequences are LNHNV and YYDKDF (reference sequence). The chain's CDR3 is CATSRESGGSYEQYF. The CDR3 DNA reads TGTGCCACCAGCAGAGAAAGCGGGGGAAGCTACGAGCAGTACTTC. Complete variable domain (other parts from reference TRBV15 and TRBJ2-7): DAMVIQNPRYQVTQFGKPVTLSCSQTLNHNVMYWYQQKSSQAPKLLFHYYDKDFNNEADTPDNFQSRRPNTSFCFLDIRSPGLGDTAMYLCATSRESGGSYEQYFGPGTRLTVT.

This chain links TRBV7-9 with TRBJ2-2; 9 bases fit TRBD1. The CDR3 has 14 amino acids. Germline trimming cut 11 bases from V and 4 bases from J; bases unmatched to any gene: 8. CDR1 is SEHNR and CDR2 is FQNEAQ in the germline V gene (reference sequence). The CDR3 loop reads CAPAPDRGTGELFF. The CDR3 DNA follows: TGTGCCCCAGCCCCGGACAGGGGCACCGGGGAGCTGTTTTTT.

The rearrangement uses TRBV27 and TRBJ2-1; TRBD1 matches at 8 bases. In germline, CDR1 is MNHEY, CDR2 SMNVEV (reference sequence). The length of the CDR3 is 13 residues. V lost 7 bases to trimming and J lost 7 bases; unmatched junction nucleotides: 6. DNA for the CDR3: TGTGCCAGCATACAGGGGGGAGGTAATGAGCAGTTCTTC. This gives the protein CASIQGGGNEQFF.

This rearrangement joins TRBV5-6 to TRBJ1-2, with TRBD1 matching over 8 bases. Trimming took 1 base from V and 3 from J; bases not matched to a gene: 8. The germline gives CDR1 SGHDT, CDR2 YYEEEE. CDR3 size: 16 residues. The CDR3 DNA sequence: TGTGCCAGCAGCTTGTACGGGACAGGAGTGGACTATGGCTACACCTTC. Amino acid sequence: CASSLYGTGVDYGYTF.

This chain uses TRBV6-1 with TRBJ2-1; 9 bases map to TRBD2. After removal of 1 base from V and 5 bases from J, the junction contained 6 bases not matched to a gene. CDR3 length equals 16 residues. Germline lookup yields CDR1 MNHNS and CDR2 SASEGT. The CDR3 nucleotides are TGTGCCAGCAGTGAAGAAAGCGGGAGGCCCGACAATGAGCAGTTCTTC. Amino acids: CASSEESGRPDNEQFF.

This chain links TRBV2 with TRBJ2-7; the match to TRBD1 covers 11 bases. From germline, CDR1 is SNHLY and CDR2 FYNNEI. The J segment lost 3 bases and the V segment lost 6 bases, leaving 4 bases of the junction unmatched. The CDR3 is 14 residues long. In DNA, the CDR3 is TGTGCCAGCAGAGGGGACAGGGGGGTCTACGAGCAGTACTTC. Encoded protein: CASRGDRGVYEQYF.

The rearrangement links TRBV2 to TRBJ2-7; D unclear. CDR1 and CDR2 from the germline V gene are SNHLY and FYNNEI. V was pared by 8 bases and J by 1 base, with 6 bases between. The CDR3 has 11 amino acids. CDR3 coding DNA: TGTGCCAGCGGGCCATCCTACGAGCAGTACTTC. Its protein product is CASGPSYEQYF.

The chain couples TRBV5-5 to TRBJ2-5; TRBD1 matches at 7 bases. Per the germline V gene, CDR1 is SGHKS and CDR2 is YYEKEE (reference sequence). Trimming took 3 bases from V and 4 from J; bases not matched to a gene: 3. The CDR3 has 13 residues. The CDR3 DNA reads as TGTGCCAGCAGCTGGAGACAGGGAGAGACCCAGTACTTC. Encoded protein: CASSWRQGETQYF.

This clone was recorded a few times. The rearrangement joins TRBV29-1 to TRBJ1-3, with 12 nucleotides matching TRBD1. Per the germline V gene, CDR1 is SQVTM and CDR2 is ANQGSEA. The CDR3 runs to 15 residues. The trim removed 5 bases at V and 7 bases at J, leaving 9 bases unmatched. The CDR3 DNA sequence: TGCAGCGTTCCGGGATGGGGACAGGGGGCCAACACCATATATTTT. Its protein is CSVPGWGQGANTIYF. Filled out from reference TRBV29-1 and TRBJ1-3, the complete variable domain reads SAVISQKPSRDICQRGTSLTIQCQVDSQVTMMFWYRQQPGQSLTLIATANQGSEATYESGFVIDKFPISRPNLTFSTLTVSNMSPEDSSIYLCSVPGWGQGANTIYFGEGSWLTVV.

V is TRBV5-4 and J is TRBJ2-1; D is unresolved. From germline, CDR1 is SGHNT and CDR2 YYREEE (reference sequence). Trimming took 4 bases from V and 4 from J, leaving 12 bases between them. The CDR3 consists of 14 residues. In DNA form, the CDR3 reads TGTGCCAGCAGCCAACACGGAGCTTACAATGAGCAGTTCTTC. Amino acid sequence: CASSQHGAYNEQFF.

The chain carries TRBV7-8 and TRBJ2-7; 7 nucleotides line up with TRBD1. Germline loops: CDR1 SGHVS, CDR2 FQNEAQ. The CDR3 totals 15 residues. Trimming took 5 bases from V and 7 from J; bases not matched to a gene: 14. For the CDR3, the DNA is TGTGCCAGCAGCGTACAAGGACAGGCTACGGGGGAGCAGTACTTC. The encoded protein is CASSVQGQATGEQYF.

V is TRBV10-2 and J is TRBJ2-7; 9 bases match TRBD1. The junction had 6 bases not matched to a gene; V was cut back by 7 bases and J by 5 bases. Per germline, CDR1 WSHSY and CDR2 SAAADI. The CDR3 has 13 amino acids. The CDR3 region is CASNPTGGDEQYV. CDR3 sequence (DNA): TGCGCCAGCAATCCAACAGGGGGCGACGAGCAGTACGTC.

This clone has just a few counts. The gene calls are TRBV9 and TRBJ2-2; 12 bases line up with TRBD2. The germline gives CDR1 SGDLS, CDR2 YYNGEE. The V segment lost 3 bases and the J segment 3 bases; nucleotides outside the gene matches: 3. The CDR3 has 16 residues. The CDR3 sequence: CASSARLAGDTGELFF. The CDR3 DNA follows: TGTGCCAGCAGCGCCCGACTAGCGGGGGACACCGGGGAGCTGTTTTTT.

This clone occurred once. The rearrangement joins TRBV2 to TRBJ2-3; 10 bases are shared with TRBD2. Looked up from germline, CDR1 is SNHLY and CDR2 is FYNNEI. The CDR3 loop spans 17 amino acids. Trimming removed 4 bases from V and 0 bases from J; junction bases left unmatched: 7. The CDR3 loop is CASSASGTSASTDTQYF. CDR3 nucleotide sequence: TGTGCCAGCAGTGCATCCGGGACTAGCGCTAGCACAGATACGCAGTATTTT.

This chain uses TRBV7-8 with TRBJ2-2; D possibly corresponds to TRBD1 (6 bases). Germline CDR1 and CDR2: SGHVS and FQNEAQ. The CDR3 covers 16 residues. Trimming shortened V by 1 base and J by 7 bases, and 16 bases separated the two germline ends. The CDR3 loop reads CASSLGTDGRVGELFF. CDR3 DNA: TGTGCCAGCAGCTTAGGGACAGATGGAAGGGTCGGGGAGCTGTTTTTT. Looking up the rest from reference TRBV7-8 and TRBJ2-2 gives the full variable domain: GAGVSQSPRYKVAKRGQDVALRCDPISGHVSLFWYQQALGQGPEFLTYFQNEAQLDKSGLPSDRFFAERPEGSVSTLKIQRTQQEDSAVYLCASSLGTDGRVGELFFGEGSRLTVL.

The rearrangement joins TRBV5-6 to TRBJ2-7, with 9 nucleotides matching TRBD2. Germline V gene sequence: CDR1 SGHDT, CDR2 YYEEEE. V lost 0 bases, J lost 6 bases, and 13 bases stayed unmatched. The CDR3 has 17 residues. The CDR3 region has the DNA TGTGCCAGCAGCTTGGTCGTTAGCGGGGGTCTAGAGGGCGAGCAGTACTTC. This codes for CASSLVVSGGLEGEQYF. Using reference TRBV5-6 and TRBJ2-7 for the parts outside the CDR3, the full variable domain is DAGVTQSPTHLIKTRGQQVTLRCSPKSGHDTVSWYQQALGQGPQFIFQYYEEEERQRGNFPDRFSGHQFPNYSSELNVNALLLGDSALYLCASSLVVSGGLEGEQYFGPGTRLTVT.